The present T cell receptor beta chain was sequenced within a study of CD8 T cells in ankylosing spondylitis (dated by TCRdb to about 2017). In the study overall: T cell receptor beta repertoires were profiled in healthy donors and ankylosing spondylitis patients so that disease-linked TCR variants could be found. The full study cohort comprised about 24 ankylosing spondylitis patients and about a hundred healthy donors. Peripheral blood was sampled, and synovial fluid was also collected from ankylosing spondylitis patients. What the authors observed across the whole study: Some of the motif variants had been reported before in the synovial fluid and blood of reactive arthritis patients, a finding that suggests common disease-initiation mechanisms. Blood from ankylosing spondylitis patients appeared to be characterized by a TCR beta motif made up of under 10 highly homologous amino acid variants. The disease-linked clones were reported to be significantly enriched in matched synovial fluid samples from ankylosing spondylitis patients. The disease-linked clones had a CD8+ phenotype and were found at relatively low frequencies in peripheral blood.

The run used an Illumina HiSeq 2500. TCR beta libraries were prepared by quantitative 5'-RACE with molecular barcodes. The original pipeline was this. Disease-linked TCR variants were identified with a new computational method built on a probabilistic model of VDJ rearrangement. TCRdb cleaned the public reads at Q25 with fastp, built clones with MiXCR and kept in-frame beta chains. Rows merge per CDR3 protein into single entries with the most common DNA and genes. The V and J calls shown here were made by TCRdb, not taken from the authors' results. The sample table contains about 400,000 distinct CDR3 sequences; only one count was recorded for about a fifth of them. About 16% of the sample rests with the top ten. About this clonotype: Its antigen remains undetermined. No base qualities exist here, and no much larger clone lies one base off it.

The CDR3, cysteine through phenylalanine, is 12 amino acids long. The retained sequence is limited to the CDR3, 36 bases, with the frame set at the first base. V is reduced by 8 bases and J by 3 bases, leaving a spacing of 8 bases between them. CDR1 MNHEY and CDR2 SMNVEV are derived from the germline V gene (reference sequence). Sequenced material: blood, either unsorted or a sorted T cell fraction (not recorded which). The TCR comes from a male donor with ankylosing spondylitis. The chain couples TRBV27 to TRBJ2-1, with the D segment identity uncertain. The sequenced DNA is TGTGCCAGCGCCTTAAGCTACAATGAGCAGTTCTTC. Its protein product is CASALSYNEQFF.